This T cell receptor beta chain was identified during a study of blood T cell repertoires in COVID-19. Study-level background: In each case, the material was cDNA or gDNA derived from T cells, B-cell-depleted T cells, or PBMCs.

Using immunoSEQ multiplex PCR, the repertoire was profiled, and TCRdb retains in-frame clones only, with some absent. Of some 70,000 clones listed, over 75% are singletons. This clone was counted once. Germline V lookup: CDR1 SQVTM, CDR2 ANQGSEA. CDR3 length: 14 amino acids. The V call is TRBV29-1, the J call TRBJ1-1; tentatively, D is TRBD1 (5 bases). The sample taken for sequencing was peripheral blood. The source of this sequence is a man aged 50 to 60 with acute or convalescent COVID-19. The CDR3 sequence is CRAGNVPDGTEAFF. For the CDR3, the DNA is TGCAGGGCAGGGAACGTCCCTGACGGCACTGAAGCTTTCTTT.